The source of this T cell receptor (beta chain) is a study of cytomegalovirus exposure and HLA in healthy donors. Study in general: Of 300 to 500 genotyped donors, about 80% clustered with self-reported Caucasian donors.

Overall study results and limits: Some segments of the V type, notably TRBV6-2 and TRBV6-3, were excluded as indistinguishable.

The study ran its PCR with 60 Vbeta and 13 Jbeta primers. Authors' methods: Later reanalysis found about 80 million unique TCR beta chains, around 11 million of them shared. Libraries were prepared by immunoSEQ multiplex PCR; TCRdb keeps only in-frame clonotypes and omits some of them. The D gene and trimming were derived from the DNA, and the V and J assignments and clone size from that table. The table includes around 140,000 clones, under 10% detected once. A word on this clone: What it binds is unknown.

V shed 0 bases and J shed 0 bases, with 12 bases lying between them. The CDR3 sequence is 17 residues long. CDR1 is LNHDA, CDR2 SQIVND, per germline (reference sequence). The V gene is TRBV19, the J gene TRBJ1-5, with D unresolved. Material for sequencing was PBMCs. The clonotype originates from a woman aged 40 to 50 in good health and CMV-seropositive. This CDR3 reads CASSIDFRLYSNQPQHF. The CDR3, as DNA: TGTGCCAGTAGTATAGATTTCCGACTGTATAGCAATCAGCCCCAGCATTTT. The full variable domain, completed using reference TRBV19 and TRBJ1-5, is DGGITQSPKYLFRKEGQNVTLSCEQNLNHDAMYWYRQDPGQGLRLIYYSQIVNDFQKGDIAEGYSVSREKKESFPLTVTSAQKNPTAFYLCASSIDFRLYSNQPQHFGDGTRLSIL.